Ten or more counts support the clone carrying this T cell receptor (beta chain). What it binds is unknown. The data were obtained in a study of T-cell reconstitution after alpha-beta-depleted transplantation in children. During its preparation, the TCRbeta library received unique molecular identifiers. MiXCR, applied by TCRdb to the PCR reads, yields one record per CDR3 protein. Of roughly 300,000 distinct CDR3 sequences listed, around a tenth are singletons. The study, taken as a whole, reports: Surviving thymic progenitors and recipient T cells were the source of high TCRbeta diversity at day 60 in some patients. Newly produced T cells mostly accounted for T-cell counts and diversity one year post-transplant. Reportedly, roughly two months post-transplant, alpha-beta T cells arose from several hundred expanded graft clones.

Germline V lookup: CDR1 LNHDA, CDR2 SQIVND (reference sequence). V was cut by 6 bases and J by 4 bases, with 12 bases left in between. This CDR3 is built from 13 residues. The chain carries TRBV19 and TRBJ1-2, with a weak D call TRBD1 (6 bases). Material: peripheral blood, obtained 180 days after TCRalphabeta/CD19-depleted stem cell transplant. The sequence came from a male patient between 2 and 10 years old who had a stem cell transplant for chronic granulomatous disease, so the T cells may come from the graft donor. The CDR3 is CASSRDTFYGYTF. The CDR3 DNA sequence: TGTGCCAGTAGCCGGGACACGTTCTATGGCTACACCTTC.